This entry lists 18 T cell receptor beta chains sequenced from one sample in a study of cytomegalovirus exposure and HLA in healthy donors (dated by TCRdb to about 2017). Library preparation employed the immunoSEQ multiplex PCR assay. The multiplex PCR relied on a mix of 60 forward primers for TCR Vbeta segments and 13 reverse primers for TCR Jbeta segments. Sourced from immuneACCESS, this table was stored by TCRdb with only in-frame sequences that have V and J called. A share of the clones is absent; for the studies checked, an unresolved V gene accounts for under half, and the remainder has no known explanation. The sample's table covers roughly 80,000 clones. The ten most abundant clones make up 4.5% to 6.5% of the sample. Source material: PBMCs. The receptor set was obtained from a girl under 18 in good health and CMV-seropositive.

The chain is built from TRBV4-1 and TRBJ2-5; TRBD2 matches 7 bases. Germline lookup yields CDR1 MGHRA and CDR2 YSYEKL. Unmatched junction bases numbered 9, after V lost 4 bases and J lost 1 base. This CDR3 comprises 16 residues. Written as DNA, the CDR3 is TGCGCCAGCAGCCTACTACGGCTAGCGGCCCAAGAGACCCAGTACTTC. It encodes CASSLLRLAAQETQYF.

The chain recombines TRBV6-1 with TRBJ2-7; 8 positions match TRBD1. The CDR3 spans 15 residues. Germline CDR1 and CDR2: MNHNS and SASEGT. The CDR3 coding sequence is TGTGAAGCAGGCGGATGGACAGGGACAAGATACGAGCAGTACGTC. Protein: CEAGGWTGTRYEQYV.

This chain links TRBV4-1 with TRBJ1-6; TRBD1 matches at 7 bases. Germline CDR1 MGHRA, CDR2 YSYEKL. Trimming took 1 base from V and 9 from J; bases not matched to a gene: 6. This CDR3 has 15 residues. For the CDR3, the DNA is TGCGCCAGCAGCCAAGGGACAGGTGTGGGTTCACCCCTCCACTTT. It codes for CASSQGTGVGSPLHF.

This rearrangement joins TRBV13 to TRBJ1-1; D might be TRBD1 (5 bases). The germline CDR1 and CDR2 sequences are PRHDT and FYEKMQ (reference sequence). V lost 5 bases and J lost 11, with 9 bases in between. The CDR3 totals 10 residues. The DNA for the CDR3 is TGTGCCAGCAGCGCCAGGGCTGCTTTCTTT. The encoded protein is CASSARAAFF.

This chain joins TRBV27 and TRBJ1-6; D call uncertain. Trimming stripped 10 bases from V and 0 bases from J, with 7 bases between. Germline V gene data show CDR1 as MNHEY and CDR2 as SMNVEV (reference sequence). The CDR3 spans 13 residues. As DNA, the CDR3 is TGTGCCACCGCGGGCTCCTATAATTCACCCCTCCACTTT. Translation: CATAGSYNSPLHF.

The gene calls are TRBV7-9 and TRBJ2-1; D possibly corresponds to TRBD1 (5 bases). The CDR3 runs 14 residues. The ends were cut back, 5 bases at V and 4 bases at J, with 12 bases in the middle. CDR1 is SEHNR and CDR2 is FQNEAQ in the germline V gene (reference sequence). The CDR3 DNA follows: TGTGCCAGCAGCCTTCAGGGATTTTACAATGAGCAGTTCTTC. It specifies CASSLQGFYNEQFF.

This rearrangement joins TRBV19 to TRBJ2-3; D is perhaps TRBD1 (5 bases). Germline-derived CDR1 and CDR2 are LNHDA and SQIVND (reference sequence). Trimming removed 3 bases at V and 3 bases at J, with 16 bases between. This CDR3 contains 16 residues. CDR3 coding DNA: TGTGCCAGTAGTATGAAAGGGGCCGGGTTAACAGATACGCAGTATTTT. It translates to CASSMKGAGLTDTQYF.

The V gene is TRBV4-2, the J gene TRBJ2-1; D uncertain. Per germline, CDR1 LGHNA and CDR2 YNFKEQ. V gave up 2 bases and J gave up 6 bases, with 11 bases separating them. This CDR3 has 14 residues. As DNA, the CDR3 is TGTGCCAGCAGCCAACTGGAGACTGCCAATGAGCAGTTCTTC. Translating it yields CASSQLETANEQFF.

This chain links TRBV28 with TRBJ1-5; TRBD1 might be the D (5 bases). Germline CDR1 and CDR2: MDHEN and SYDVKM. The CDR3 consists of 19 residues. V lost 7 bases, J lost 0 bases, and 25 bases lay in between. As DNA, the CDR3 is TGTGCCAGCACCGTATTTGGCTCCGTGGGGCTAAATAGCAATCAGCCCCAGCATTTT. Amino acids: CASTVFGSVGLNSNQPQHF.

The chain uses TRBV9 and TRBJ2-3; TRBD2 matches 9 bases. Germline lookup yields CDR1 SGDLS and CDR2 YYNGEE. V lost 4 bases to trimming and J lost 4 bases; unmatched junction nucleotides: 13. The CDR3 is 17 amino acids. CDR3: CASSTEYAGGPADTQYF. CDR3 DNA sequence: TGTGCCAGCAGCACCGAGTACGCGGGGGGGCCGGCAGATACGCAGTATTTT. The variable domain in full, with the rest retrieved from reference TRBV9 and TRBJ2-3, is DSGVTQTPKHLITATGQRVTLRCSPRSGDLSVYWYQQSLDQGLQFLIQYYNGEERAKGNILERFSAQQFPDLHSELNLSSLELGDSALYFCASSTEYAGGPADTQYFGPGTRLTVL.

The rearrangement uses TRBV4-1 and TRBJ2-7; 11 bases are a match to TRBD1. This CDR3 spans 14 amino acids. Germline CDR1 is MGHRA and CDR2 is YSYEKL. Germline trimming cut 9 bases from V and 0 bases from J; bases unmatched to any gene: 4. The CDR3 nucleotides are TGCGCCAGTTCCGGGACAGGGGGCTCCTACGAGCAGTACTTC. Translated, it gives CASSGTGGSYEQYF.

As for this clone: The junction departs from germline at one end; a sequencing error may be responsible. CDR3 protein: CASNLRTSDDEQFF. Here the CDR3 DNA reads TGTGCCAGCAATTTACGGACATCCGACGATGAGCAGTTCTTC. The chain uses TRBV28 and TRBJ2-1; weak D call: TRBD1 (5 bases). CDR1 and CDR2 from the germline V gene are MDHEN and SYDVKM. This CDR3 is built from 14 residues. The full variable domain, its missing parts supplied by reference TRBV28 and TRBJ2-1, is DVKVTQSSRYLVKRTGEKVFLECVQDMDHENMFWYRQDPGLGLRLIYFSYDVKMKEKGDIPEGYSVSREKKERFSLILESASTNQTSMYLCASNLRTSDDEQFFGPGTRLTVL.

The chain employs TRBV7-2 and TRBJ2-7; D call uncertain. V lost 1 base and J lost 4, with 11 bases in between. The length of the CDR3 is 14 residues. Germline V CDR1 and CDR2: SGHTA, FQGNSA. This CDR3 is CASSLDVQDYEQYV. DNA for the CDR3: TGTGCCAGCAGCTTAGACGTGCAGGATTACGAGCAGTACGTC.

This rearrangement joins TRBV4-2 to TRBJ2-5; 11 nucleotides agree with TRBD2. CDR1 LGHNA and CDR2 YNFKEQ come from the germline V gene. V lost 1 base and J lost 0; bases outside the gene matches: 7. The CDR3 runs to 18 residues. The CDR3 loop reads CASSQAQASGGNQETQYF. Written as DNA, the CDR3 is TGTGCCAGCAGCCAAGCTCAGGCTAGCGGGGGGAACCAAGAGACCCAGTACTTC.

This chain joins TRBV7-2 and TRBJ2-7; D remains unclear. Deletions cut 1 base from V and 0 bases from J, with 10 bases between. Per the germline V gene, CDR1 is SGHTA and CDR2 is FQGNSA. The CDR3 contains 15 residues. The CDR3 nucleotides are TGTGCCAGCAGCTTAGTGTCCGATAGCTCCTACGAGCAGTACTTC. It is translated as CASSLVSDSSYEQYF.

A word on this clone: One end of the junction is discordant with germline, which a read error may explain. The chain joins TRBV5-1 to TRBJ1-1, with 8 bases aligning to TRBD1. The germline CDR1 and CDR2 sequences are SGHRS and YFSETQ. The CDR3 is 13 amino acids. The CDR3 is CASRWTGNTEDFF. The CDR3 region has the DNA TGCGCCAGCAGGTGGACAGGGAACACTGAAGATTTCTTT.

The CDR3 coding sequence is TGTGCCAGCAGCTTCGGGACTAGCACCTACGAGCAGTACTTC. Translating gives CASSFGTSTYEQYF. The chain carries TRBV7-2 and TRBJ2-7; 9 nucleotides align to TRBD2. V lost 3 bases and J lost 2; bases outside the gene matches: 2. The CDR3 loop spans 14 amino acids. The germline gives CDR1 SGHTA, CDR2 FQGNSA.

V and J are TRBV7-8 and TRBJ2-7; 14 nucleotides align to TRBD2. This CDR3 comprises 20 residues. J was trimmed by 2 bases and V by 4 bases; bases with no gene match: 16. Germline V gene data show CDR1 as SGHVS and CDR2 as FQNEAQ. The CDR3 spells CASSSGGGTSGGPGTYEQYV. The CDR3 DNA reads TGTGCCAGCAGCTCAGGGGGCGGGACTAGCGGGGGTCCGGGCACCTACGAGCAGTACGTC.